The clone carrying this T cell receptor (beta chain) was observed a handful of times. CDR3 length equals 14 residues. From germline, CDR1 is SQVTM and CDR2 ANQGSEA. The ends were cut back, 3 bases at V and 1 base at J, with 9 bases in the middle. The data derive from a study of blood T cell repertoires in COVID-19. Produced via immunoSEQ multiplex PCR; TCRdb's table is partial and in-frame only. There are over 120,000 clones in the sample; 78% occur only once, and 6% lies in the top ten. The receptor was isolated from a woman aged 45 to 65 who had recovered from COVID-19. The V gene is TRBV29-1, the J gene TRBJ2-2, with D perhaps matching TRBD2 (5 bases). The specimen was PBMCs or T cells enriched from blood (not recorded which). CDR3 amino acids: CSVDGRENTGELFF. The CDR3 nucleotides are TGCAGCGTTGATGGTCGGGAGAACACCGGGGAGCTGTTTTTT.